This paragraph covers one T cell receptor beta chain sequence. The antigen is not known. This record comes from a study of identical twins. A single record per CDR3 protein comes from TCRdb applying MiXCR to the 5' RACE reads. The table includes about 190,000 distinct CDR3 sequences, roughly 15% detected once. Healthy Caucasians, and only they, were the donors. The study's findings and limits: Twin-shared out-of-frame alpha sequences were enriched for low generation probability.

Germline V gene data show CDR1 as MNHEY and CDR2 as SMNVEV (reference sequence). V was shortened by 1 base and J by 2 bases, with 16 bases between the two germline ends. The CDR3 spans 17 residues. These same data were also listed under a study on T cells expressing NK-cell markers. That source notes: A handful of donors likewise had their CD3+CD56-NKG2C+ fraction led by these clonotypes.

This chain connects TRBV27 to TRBJ2-3, with D tentatively TRBD1 (5 bases). The sample comprised CD8+ T cells sorted from blood. The receptor was isolated from a woman in her late teens or twenties in good health. The CDR3 nucleotides are TGTGCCAGCAGTTTATTCCCCCAGGGTTGGGTCACAGATACGCAGTATTTT. This sequence encodes CASSLFPQGWVTDTQYF.